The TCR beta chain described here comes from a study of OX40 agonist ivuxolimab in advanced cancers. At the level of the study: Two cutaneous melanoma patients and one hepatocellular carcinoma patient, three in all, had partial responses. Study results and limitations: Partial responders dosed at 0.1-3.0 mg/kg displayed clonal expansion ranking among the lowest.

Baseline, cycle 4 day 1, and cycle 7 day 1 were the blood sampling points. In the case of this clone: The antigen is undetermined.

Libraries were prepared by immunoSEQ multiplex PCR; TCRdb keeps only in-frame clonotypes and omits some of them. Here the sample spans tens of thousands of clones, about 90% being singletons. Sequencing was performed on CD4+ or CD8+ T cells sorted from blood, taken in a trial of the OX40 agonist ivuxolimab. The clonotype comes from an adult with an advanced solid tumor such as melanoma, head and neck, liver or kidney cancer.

CDR3 loop: CASSFLSAGGADTQYF. The CDR3 DNA reads TGTGCCAGCAGCTTCCTCAGTGCGGGGGGGGCTGATACGCAGTATTTT. The rearrangement uses TRBV11-2 and TRBJ2-3; 9 positions match TRBD2. The CDR3 is made up of 16 amino acids. Germline-derived CDR1 and CDR2 are SGHAT and FQNNGV. J lost 6 bases, V lost 3 bases, and 10 bases had no gene match.